Following are 32 T cell receptor beta chains from one sample sequenced in a study of T cells in Graves' hyperthyroidism and ophthalmopathy. The CDR3 regions of TCR beta were amplified from RNA transcripts. HTBI primers drove first-round RT-PCR of the TCR CDR3. TCRdb recomputed calls from the multiplex PCR reads with MiXCR, one row per CDR3 protein. The sample carries approximately 430,000 distinct CDR3 sequences, around 14% recorded once. Input material: blood. The receptors come from a woman between 18 and 29 years old with Graves' hyperthyroidism.

J is TRBJ1-4 and V is TRBV4-1; no reliable D call. Germline V gene lookup returns CDR1 MGHRA and CDR2 YSYEKL. Trimming took 1 base from V and 6 from J, leaving 12 bases between them. This CDR3 has 15 residues. The CDR3 loop is CASSQVHQADEKLFF. The CDR3 DNA is TGCGCCAGCAGCCAAGTTCATCAAGCCGATGAAAAACTGTTTTTT.

Concerning this clonotype itself: Sequence at one end of the junction differs from germline and may be a read error. The J gene is TRBJ1-5, the V gene TRBV24-1, with no clear D. Germline values: CDR1 KGHDR, CDR2 SFDVKD. The CDR3 is 11 residues long. The CDR3 loop is CATSEGQPRHF. The CDR3 bases are TGTGCCACCAGTGAGGGTCAGCCCCGGCATTTT.

This clonotype was seen a few times. This chain links TRBV6-1 with TRBJ1-3, with D uncertain. CDR3 length equals 14 residues. V was trimmed by 3 bases and J by 0 bases, leaving 6 bases between them. Germline CDR1 is MNHNS and CDR2 is SASEGT. The CDR3 DNA is TGTGCCAGCAGTGACAGCCGCTCTGGAAACACCATATATTTT. It is translated as CASSDSRSGNTIYF.

V is TRBV20-1 and J is TRBJ1-1; unclear D gene. Germline lookup yields CDR1 DFQATT and CDR2 SNEGSKA (reference sequence). The CDR3 has 16 residues. The ends were cut back, 4 bases at V and 0 bases at J, with 18 bases in the middle. The CDR3 sequence: CSATGGVGRLNTEAFF. Written as DNA, the CDR3 is TGCAGTGCTACCGGCGGGGTAGGCAGATTGAACACTGAAGCTTTCTTT.

At least ten counts were recorded for this clonotype. The rearrangement links TRBV2 to TRBJ1-1; 8 bases match TRBD1. Germline loops: CDR1 SNHLY, CDR2 FYNNEI. The V gene end was trimmed by 6 bases and the J gene end by 6 bases; junction bases not matched to a gene: 9. The CDR3 sequence is 14 residues long. DNA for the CDR3: TGTGCCAGCAGCCCGGAGCCAGGGGGCGCTGAAGCTTTCTTT. Its translation is CASSPEPGGAEAFF. Combining the CDR3 with reference TRBV2 and TRBJ1-1 gives the whole variable domain EPEVTQTPSHQVTQMGQEVILRCVPISNHLYFYWYRQILGQKVEFLVSFYNNEISEKSEIFDDQFSVERPDGSNFTLKIRSTKLEDSAMYFCASSPEPGGAEAFFGQGTRLTVV.

This clonotype was observed at least ten times. The genes are TRBV20-1 and TRBJ1-5; weak D call: TRBD1 (6 bases). V gave up 6 bases and J gave up 6 bases, with 12 bases separating them. This CDR3 is 12 amino acids long. Germline CDR1 reads DFQATT; CDR2 reads SNEGSKA (reference sequence). The CDR3 sequence: CSAGGIGQPQHF. The CDR3 bases are TGCAGTGCAGGGGGTATTGGTCAGCCCCAGCATTTT.

This clonotype turned up a few times. V usage is TRBV5-8 and J usage is TRBJ1-2, with 8 bases fitting TRBD1. CDR1 is SGHTS and CDR2 is YDEGEE in the germline V gene. The length of the CDR3 is 18 residues. V gave up 3 bases and J gave up 0 bases; unmatched junction bases: 13. Here the CDR3 DNA reads TGTGCCAGCAGCTCCCGAATCGGACAGGGAAGCGCTAACTATGGCTACACCTTC. Residues: CASSSRIGQGSANYGYTF.

There are many counts of this clonotype. V gene TRBV18 combines with J gene TRBJ1-2; D gene uncertain. Trimming removed 2 bases from V and 3 bases from J, with 4 bases in between. CDR1 and CDR2 (germline): KGHSH, LQKENI. CDR3 size: 12 residues. The CDR3 bases are TGTGCCAGCTCACCAGGGTACTATGGCTACACCTTC. It yields the protein CASSPGYYGYTF.

This clonotype showed up just a few times. The V gene is TRBV20-1, the J gene TRBJ2-2, with 10 bases fitting TRBD1. The CDR3 covers 14 residues. Germline V gene sequence: CDR1 DFQATT, CDR2 SNEGSKA (reference sequence). The trim removed 6 bases at V and 6 bases at J, leaving 7 bases unmatched. Here the CDR3 reads CSAMGQGIPGELFF. CDR3 nucleotide sequence: TGCAGTGCAATGGGACAGGGGATCCCCGGGGAGCTGTTTTTT.

V is TRBV6-4 and J is TRBJ2-5; no clear D. The germline V gene encodes CDR1 MRHNA and CDR2 SNTAGT. The CDR3 runs 13 residues. V lost 0 bases to trimming and J lost 7 bases, with 9 bases between them. CDR3 DNA sequence: TGTGCCAGCAGTGACTCGATATTCGGGACCCAGTACTTC. Translating gives CASSDSIFGTQYF.

The rearrangement joins TRBV5-1 to TRBJ2-2; D is perhaps TRBD1 or TRBD2 (5 bases each). The germline V gene encodes CDR1 SGHRS and CDR2 YFSETQ. Trimming cost V 1 base and J 6 bases, with 10 bases left between them. CDR3 length: 14 residues. The CDR3 DNA reads as TGCGCCAGCAGCTTGAGCAGGGACGCCGGGGAGCTGTTTTTT. This translates into CASSLSRDAGELFF.

This clonotype was counted at least ten times. This chain links TRBV2 with TRBJ2-7, with D hard to call. The CDR3 is 14 amino acids. Germline values: CDR1 SNHLY, CDR2 FYNNEI. The V end was cut by 6 bases, the J end by 5 bases, with 17 bases between. The CDR3 DNA follows: TGTGCCAGCAGAACCCCAAAAGGGTCCCACGAGCAGTACTTC. Its translation is CASRTPKGSHEQYF.

In this sample, this clonotype turned up many times. This sequence joins TRBV20-1 and TRBJ2-1, with D perhaps TRBD1 (5 bases). The V gene's germline CDR1 is DFQATT and CDR2 SNEGSKA (reference sequence). There are 14 residues in the CDR3. The V end was cut by 7 bases, the J end by 0 bases, with 13 bases between. In nucleotides, the CDR3 is TGCAGTGTAAGGGGATCGGCCTCCTACAATGAGCAGTTCTTC. Translating it yields CSVRGSASYNEQFF.

In its sample, this clonotype was seen once. A much larger clone differs from this one at a single base, so this may be a read error. The rearrangement joins TRBV5-1 to TRBJ2-7, with D perhaps TRBD2 (6 bases). Germline V gene data show CDR1 as SGHRS and CDR2 as YFSETQ. The V end lost 2 bases, the J end lost 5 bases, and 11 bases lay between the germline ends. The length of the CDR3 is 13 residues. CDR3 sequence: CASSFTGDHEQYF. The CDR3 nucleotides are TGCGCCAGCAGCTTCACGGGAGACCACGAGCAGTACTTC.

This clonotype has just a few counts. The rearrangement uses TRBV9 and TRBJ2-7, with 7 bases matching TRBD2. The germline V gene has CDR1 SGDLS and CDR2 YYNGEE. CDR3 length: 16 amino acids. With V trimmed by 2 bases and J by 0 bases, 8 bases remained unmatched. The CDR3 sequence is CASSVPLASGSYEQYF. As DNA, the CDR3 is TGTGCCAGCAGCGTCCCCCTGGCTAGCGGCTCCTACGAGCAGTACTTC.

This clonotype was seen repeatedly, ten times or more. The CDR3 sequence: CSARDLARGGSYEQYF. The CDR3 DNA reads as TGCAGTGCTAGAGATCTCGCTAGGGGAGGCTCCTACGAGCAGTACTTC. The chain couples TRBV20-1 to TRBJ2-7, with D possibly TRBD2 on 6 matching bases. The CDR3 is 16 residues long. V lost 0 bases, J lost 0 bases, and 15 bases lay in between. Germline CDR1 reads DFQATT; CDR2 reads SNEGSKA (reference sequence).

This clonotype came up a few times. The chain couples TRBV5-6 to TRBJ1-6, with D maybe TRBD1 (5 bases). Germline V CDR1 and CDR2: SGHDT, YYEEEE. V dropped 2 bases and J dropped 7 bases, with 13 bases sitting between them. There are 15 residues in the CDR3. CDR3 amino acids: CASSLRGGWNSPLHF. CDR3 sequence (DNA): TGTGCCAGCAGCTTAAGGGGTGGATGGAATTCACCCCTCCACTTT.

This clonotype came up many times. This chain joins TRBV6-2 or TRBV6-3 and TRBJ2-3, with 8 nucleotides matching TRBD2. The CDR3 extends over 15 amino acids. With 0 bases clipped from V and 2 bases from J, the junction kept 1 base outside the gene matches. In germline, CDR1 is MNHEY, CDR2 SVGEGT. The CDR3 sequence is CASSYSAGATDTQYF. The CDR3 nucleotides read TGTGCCAGCAGTTACTCAGCGGGAGCCACAGATACGCAGTATTTT.

This clonotype was seen ten or more times. CDR3: CSARRPNENGYTF. As DNA, the CDR3 is TGCAGTGCTAGACGGCCGAATGAGAATGGCTACACCTTC. This chain links TRBV20-1 with TRBJ1-2; D unresolved. Germline CDR1 and CDR2: DFQATT and SNEGSKA (reference sequence). The CDR3 runs to 13 residues. V was shortened by 2 bases and J by 6 bases, with 13 bases between the two germline ends.

This clonotype has ten or more counts. This rearrangement joins TRBV28 to TRBJ2-1; TRBD1 agrees at 7 bases. Germline V gene data show CDR1 as MDHEN and CDR2 as SYDVKM. V shed 3 bases and J 0 bases; nucleotides not matched to a gene: 11. This CDR3 contains 18 residues. CDR3 sequence (DNA): TGTGCCAGCAGTTTCCCTTTGCGGACAGGTCGCTCCTACAATGAGCAGTTCTTC. Protein product: CASSFPLRTGRSYNEQFF. The whole variable domain, filled in from reference TRBV28 and TRBJ2-1, reads DVKVTQSSRYLVKRTGEKVFLECVQDMDHENMFWYRQDPGLGLRLIYFSYDVKMKEKGDIPEGYSVSREKKERFSLILESASTNQTSMYLCASSFPLRTGRSYNEQFFGPGTRLTVL.

The J gene is TRBJ2-5, the V gene TRBV27; 12 bases align to TRBD1. The J segment lost 7 bases and the V segment lost 11 bases, leaving 11 bases of the junction unmatched. From germline, CDR1 is MNHEY and CDR2 SMNVEV (reference sequence). The CDR3 length is 14 residues. The DNA of the CDR3 is TGTGCCGTTCGGGGACAGGGGGCGCGGAGGACCCAGTACTTC. Translating gives CAVRGQGARRTQYF.

In this sample, this clonotype turned up many times. The chain recombines TRBV12-3 or TRBV12-4 with TRBJ2-5; no clear D. Trimming shortened V by 4 bases and J by 4 bases, and 13 bases separated the two germline ends. The CDR3 is 14 residues long. The CDR3 bases are TGTGCCAGCAGTTCCCTGCCAGGCCGAGAGACCCAGTACTTC. This gives the protein CASSSLPGRETQYF.

On this clonotype: A much larger clonotype is one base distant, so this may be a read error. The genes are TRBV2 and TRBJ2-7, with a possible D match to TRBD2 (7 bases). Trimming removed 1 base from V and 6 bases from J, with 16 bases in between. Germline V gene lookup returns CDR1 SNHLY and CDR2 FYNNEI. The CDR3 spans 15 residues. The CDR3 DNA reads TGTGCCAGCAGTGAAGTTGTGGGGGGGCCATCCGAGCAGTACTTC. It encodes CASSEVVGGPSEQYF.

This clonotype has at least ten counts. The V and J genes are TRBV5-8 and TRBJ2-7, with D perhaps TRBD1 or TRBD2 (7 bases each). The CDR3 is 14 amino acids. V lost 4 bases and J 4 bases, leaving 15 bases between the germline ends. Germline V gene lookup returns CDR1 SGHTS and CDR2 YDEGEE. The CDR3 protein is CASSAQGGPYEQYF. DNA for the CDR3: TGTGCCAGCAGCGCTCAGGGGGGGCCTTACGAGCAGTACTTC. The full variable domain, in which reference TRBV5-8 and TRBJ2-7 provide the parts outside the CDR3, is EAGVTQSPTHLIKTRGQQATLRCSPISGHTSVYWYQQALGLGLQFLLWYDEGEERNRGNFPPRFSGRQFPNYSSELNVNALELEDSALYLCASSAQGGPYEQYFGPGTRLTVT.

This clonotype has ten or more counts. In nucleotides, the CDR3 is TGCGCCAGCAGCTTCAGGGGGCGCGGGAACACTGAAGCTTTCTTT. Translating it yields CASSFRGRGNTEAFF. V gene TRBV5-1 combines with J gene TRBJ1-1; 8 bases match TRBD1. In germline, CDR1 is SGHRS, CDR2 YFSETQ. With V trimmed by 2 bases and J by 1 base, 4 bases remained unmatched. CDR3 length: 15 residues.

This clonotype was detected ten times or more. The rearrangement joins TRBV12-3 or TRBV12-4 to TRBJ1-1; a weak D match, TRBD1 (5 bases). This CDR3 has 14 residues. V dropped 5 bases and J dropped 5 bases, with 15 bases sitting between them. The CDR3 DNA reads TGTGCCAGCAGTCCTCAGGGAATTAATACTGAAGCTTTCTTT. Amino acids: CASSPQGINTEAFF.

In this sample, this clonotype turned up once. The chain joins TRBV12-3 or TRBV12-4 to TRBJ1-1; perhaps TRBD1 as D (5 bases). The CDR3 extends over 15 amino acids. The V and J ends lost 6 bases and 1 base respectively, with 15 bases between them. CDR3 sequence: CASSPPHGANTEAFF. CDR3 coding DNA: TGTGCCAGCAGCCCCCCCCACGGGGCGAACACTGAAGCTTTCTTT.

The chain employs TRBV28 and TRBJ2-1; weak D call: TRBD1 (6 bases). Trimming took off 6 bases at V and 3 bases at J, with 15 bases between the two ends. Germline-derived CDR1 and CDR2 are MDHEN and SYDVKM. This CDR3 is 15 amino acids long. In DNA, the CDR3 is TGTGCCAGCAGCTTTTCGAGGGGGAACTACAATGAGCAGTTCTTC. Protein: CASSFSRGNYNEQFF.

At least ten counts were recorded for this clonotype. J is TRBJ2-7 and V is TRBV28, with D possibly TRBD2 on 5 matching bases. Looked up from germline, CDR1 is MDHEN and CDR2 is SYDVKM. V lost 2 bases and J 0 bases, leaving 14 bases between the germline ends. CDR3 length: 16 residues. DNA of the CDR3: TGTGCCAGCAGTTTACCGAGCGGCGATAGCTCCTACGAGCAGTACTTC. This gives the protein CASSLPSGDSSYEQYF. Filled out from reference TRBV28 and TRBJ2-7, the complete variable domain reads DVKVTQSSRYLVKRTGEKVFLECVQDMDHENMFWYRQDPGLGLRLIYFSYDVKMKEKGDIPEGYSVSREKKERFSLILESASTNQTSMYLCASSLPSGDSSYEQYFGPGTRLTVT.

This clonotype has more than one count but fewer than ten. The chain links TRBV10-3 to TRBJ2-7, with D unclear. The germline V gene has CDR1 ENHRY and CDR2 SYGVKD. The CDR3 contains 14 residues. V was cut by 2 bases and J by 6 bases, with 14 bases left in between. The CDR3 DNA reads TGTGCCATCAGTGAGGGGCCCCGGGTGGCCGAGCAGTACTTC. It yields the protein CAISEGPRVAEQYF.

This clonotype was counted many times. Here the CDR3 reads CASSPYGESYEQYF. In DNA form, the CDR3 reads TGTGCCAGCTCACCCTACGGGGAGTCCTACGAGCAGTACTTC. The genes are TRBV18 and TRBJ2-7; tentative D call: TRBD2 (5 bases). V was shortened by 3 bases and J by 1 base, with 10 bases between the two germline ends. CDR3 length: 14 residues. The germline CDR1 and CDR2 sequences are KGHSH and LQKENI.

In this sample, this clonotype turned up a few times. The genes are TRBV19 and TRBJ2-1, with 13 bases lining up with TRBD2. Germline CDR1 LNHDA, CDR2 SQIVND (reference sequence). The V segment lost 3 bases and the J segment 9 bases; nucleotides outside the gene matches: 2. CDR3 length: 14 amino acids. CDR3 nucleotides: TGTGCCAGTAGTATGCGGACTAGCGGGGGTGAGCAGTTCTTC. Its translation is CASSMRTSGGEQFF.